Listed below are T cell receptor beta chains from one sample, sequenced in a study of cytomegalovirus exposure and HLA in healthy donors. Sequenced by immunoSEQ multiplex PCR; TCRdb stores in-frame clones only, minus some. In total, the table holds 95,000 to 150,000 clones. The sequencing sample was made of PBMCs. These receptors came from a man aged 35 to 55 in good health and CMV-seronegative. Each CDR3 is given with its conserved first and last residue. A D gene is named only where the DNA matches it firmly.

v_call	d_call	j_call	cdr3_aa	cdr3_nt
TRBV7-3	NA	TRBJ2-6	CASSGEGRSGANVLTF	TGTGCCAGCTCAGGGGAAGGGCGCTCTGGGGCCAACGTCCTGACTTTC
TRBV30	NA	TRBJ1-1	CAWSTGKNTEAFF	TGTGCCTGGAGTACCGGGAAGAACACTGAAGCTTTCTTT
TRBV5-1	TRBD2	TRBJ2-7	CASSPTRGGYSYEQYF	TGCGCCAGCAGCCCCACCCGGGGGGGGTATTCCTACGAGCAGTACTTC
TRBV30	TRBD2	TRBJ2-1	CAWRALADSYNEQFF	TGTGCCTGGAGGGCCCTAGCGGACTCCTACAATGAGCAGTTCTTC
TRBV6-4	TRBD2	TRBJ2-3	CASSDSREPDTQYF	TGTGCCAGCAGTGACTCGCGGGAGCCAGATACGCAGTATTTT
TRBV28	NA	TRBJ2-7	CASSRASVYEQYF	TGTGCCAGCAGTCGAGCATCGGTTTACGAGCAGTACTTC
TRBV14	TRBD1	TRBJ2-6	CASSRDRGGWANVLTF	TGTGCCAGCAGCCGGGACAGGGGGGGCTGGGCCAACGTCCTGACTTTC
TRBV28	TRBD2	TRBJ2-7	CASSFPRTSGGNEQYF	TGTGCCAGCAGTTTCCCCCGGACTAGCGGGGGGAACGAGCAGTACTTC
TRBV29-1	TRBD2	TRBJ2-2	CSVHGGGTGELFF	TGCAGCGTCCATGGGGGGGGCACCGGGGAGCTGTTTTTT
TRBV5-1	NA	TRBJ2-7	CASRESWAPYEQYF	TGCGCCAGCAGGGAATCGTGGGCCCCCTACGAGCAGTACTTC
TRBV4-1	NA	TRBJ2-6	CASSQEVGDSGANVLTF	TGCGCCAGCAGCCAAGAAGTCGGTGACTCTGGGGCCAACGTCCTGACTTTC
TRBV7-9	TRBD1	TRBJ1-4	CASSLGTGGNEKLFF	TGTGCCAGCAGCTTAGGGACAGGGGGCAATGAAAAACTGTTTTTT
TRBV5-1	NA	TRBJ2-1	CASRTQEPRDNEQFF	TGCGCCAGTAGAACCCAGGAACCCAGGGACAATGAGCAGTTCTTC
TRBV21-1	NA	TRBJ2-7	CASSKVPSSYEQYF	TGTGCCAGCAGCAAAGTCCCGAGCTCCTACGAGCAGTACTTC